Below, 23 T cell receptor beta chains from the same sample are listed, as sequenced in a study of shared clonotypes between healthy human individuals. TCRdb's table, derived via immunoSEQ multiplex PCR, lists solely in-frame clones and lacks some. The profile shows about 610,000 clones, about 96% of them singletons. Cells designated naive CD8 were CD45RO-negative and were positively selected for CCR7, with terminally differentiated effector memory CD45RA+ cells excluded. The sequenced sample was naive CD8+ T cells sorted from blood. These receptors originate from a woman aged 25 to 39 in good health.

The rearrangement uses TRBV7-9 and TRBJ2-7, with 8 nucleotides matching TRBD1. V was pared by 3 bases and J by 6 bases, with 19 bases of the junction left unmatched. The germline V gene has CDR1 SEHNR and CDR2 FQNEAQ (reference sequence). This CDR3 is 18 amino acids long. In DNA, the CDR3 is TGTGCCAGCAGCTTTACAGGGGGACCCCGAACATCACCCACCGAGCAGTACTTC. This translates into CASSFTGGPRTSPTEQYF.

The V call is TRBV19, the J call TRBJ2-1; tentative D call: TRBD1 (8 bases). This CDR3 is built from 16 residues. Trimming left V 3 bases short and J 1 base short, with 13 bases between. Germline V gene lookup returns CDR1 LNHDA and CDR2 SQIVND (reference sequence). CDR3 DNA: TGTGCCAGTAGTATGGGGGGGGACAGGTCCTACAATGAGCAGTTCTTC. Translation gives CASSMGGDRSYNEQFF.

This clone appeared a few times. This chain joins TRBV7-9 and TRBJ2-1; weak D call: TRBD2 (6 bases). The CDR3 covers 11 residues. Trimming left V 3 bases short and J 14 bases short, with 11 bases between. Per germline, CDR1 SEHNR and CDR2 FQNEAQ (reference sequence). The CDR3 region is CASSLSGGEFF. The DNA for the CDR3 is TGTGCCAGCAGCTTGTCCGGGGGAGAGTTCTTC.

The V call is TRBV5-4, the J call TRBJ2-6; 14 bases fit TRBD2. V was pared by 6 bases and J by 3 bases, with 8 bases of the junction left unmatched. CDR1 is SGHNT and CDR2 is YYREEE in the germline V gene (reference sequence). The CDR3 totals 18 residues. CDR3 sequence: CASKMGLAGDLGANVLTF. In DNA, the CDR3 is TGTGCCAGCAAGATGGGACTAGCGGGAGATCTTGGGGCCAACGTCCTGACTTTC.

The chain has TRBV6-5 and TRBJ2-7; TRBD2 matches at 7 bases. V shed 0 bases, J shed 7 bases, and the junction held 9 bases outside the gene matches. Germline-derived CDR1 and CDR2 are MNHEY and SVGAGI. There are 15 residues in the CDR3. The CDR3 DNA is TGTGCCAGCAGTTACTCGAAGGGACTACCCGTTGAGCAGTACTTC. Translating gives CASSYSKGLPVEQYF.

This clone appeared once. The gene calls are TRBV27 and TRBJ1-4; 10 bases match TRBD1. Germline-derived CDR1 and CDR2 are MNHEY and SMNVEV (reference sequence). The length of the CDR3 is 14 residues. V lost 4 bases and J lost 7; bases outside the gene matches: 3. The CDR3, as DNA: TGTGCCAGCAGTTGGACAGGGGGGCTTGAAAAACTGTTTTTT. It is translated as CASSWTGGLEKLFF.

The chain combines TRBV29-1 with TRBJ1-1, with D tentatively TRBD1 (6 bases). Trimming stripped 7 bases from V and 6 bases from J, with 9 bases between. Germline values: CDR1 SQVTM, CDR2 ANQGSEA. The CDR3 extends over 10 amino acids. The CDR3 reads CSATGSEAFF. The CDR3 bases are TGCAGCGCAACAGGGTCTGAAGCTTTCTTT.

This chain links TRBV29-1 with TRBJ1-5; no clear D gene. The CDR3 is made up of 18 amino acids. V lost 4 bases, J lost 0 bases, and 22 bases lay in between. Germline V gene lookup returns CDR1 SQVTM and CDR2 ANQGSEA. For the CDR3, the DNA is TGCAGCGTTGTTCTCCAGACCCTTGAAATCGGTAGCAATCAGCCCCAGCATTTT. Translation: CSVVLQTLEIGSNQPQHF.

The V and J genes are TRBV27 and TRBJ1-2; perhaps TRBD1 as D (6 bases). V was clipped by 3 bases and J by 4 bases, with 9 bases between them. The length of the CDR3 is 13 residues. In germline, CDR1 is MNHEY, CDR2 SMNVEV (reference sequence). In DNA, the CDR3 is TGTGCCAGCAGTTTCGAGGGGGGCTATGGCTACACCTTC. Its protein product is CASSFEGGYGYTF.

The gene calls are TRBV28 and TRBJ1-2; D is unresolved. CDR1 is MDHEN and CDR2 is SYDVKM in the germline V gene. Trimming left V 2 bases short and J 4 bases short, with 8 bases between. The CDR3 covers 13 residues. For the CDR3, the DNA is TGTGCCAGCAGTTTAGGACGGGGCTATGGCTACACCTTC. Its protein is CASSLGRGYGYTF.

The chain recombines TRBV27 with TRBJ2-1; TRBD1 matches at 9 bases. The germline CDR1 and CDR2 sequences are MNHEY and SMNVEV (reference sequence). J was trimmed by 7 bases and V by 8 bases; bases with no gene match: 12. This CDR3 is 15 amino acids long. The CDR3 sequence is CASERVGTGLNEQFF. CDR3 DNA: TGTGCCAGCGAGCGTGTCGGGACAGGGTTGAATGAGCAGTTCTTC.

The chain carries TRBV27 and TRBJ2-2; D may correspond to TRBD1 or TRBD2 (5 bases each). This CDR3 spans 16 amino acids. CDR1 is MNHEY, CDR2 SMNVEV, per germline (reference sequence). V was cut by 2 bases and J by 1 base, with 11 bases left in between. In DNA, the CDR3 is TGTGCCAGCAGTTTACTCCCAGGGAGGAACACCGGGGAGCTGTTTTTT. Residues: CASSLLPGRNTGELFF.

In DNA, the CDR3 is TGCGCCAGCAGCCAAGTGGTCGGCAGGACCTACGAGCAGTACTTC. It is translated as CASSQVVGRTYEQYF. This chain links TRBV4-1 with TRBJ2-7; no reliable D call. Trimming cost V 1 base and J 2 bases, with 12 bases left between them. Per the germline V gene, CDR1 is MGHRA and CDR2 is YSYEKL. This CDR3 is 15 amino acids long.

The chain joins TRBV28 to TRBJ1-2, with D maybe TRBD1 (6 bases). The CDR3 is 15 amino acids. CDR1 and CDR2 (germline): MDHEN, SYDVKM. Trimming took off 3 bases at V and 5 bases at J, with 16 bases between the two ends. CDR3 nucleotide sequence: TGTGCCAGCAGTTTCCAACAGGGATGGGTTTATGGCTACACCTTC. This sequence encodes CASSFQQGWVYGYTF.

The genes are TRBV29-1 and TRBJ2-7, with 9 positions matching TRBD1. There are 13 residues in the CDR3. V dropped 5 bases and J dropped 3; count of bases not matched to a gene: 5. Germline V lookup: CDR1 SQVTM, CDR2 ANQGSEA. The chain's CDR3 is CSVRTGEDYEQYF. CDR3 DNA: TGCAGCGTTAGGACAGGGGAGGACTACGAGCAGTACTTC.

CDR3 amino acids: CSVFLGPRAEGRRETQYF. The CDR3 coding sequence is TGCAGCGTTTTTCTGGGGCCCAGGGCGGAGGGCCGAAGAGAGACCCAGTACTTC. The V call is TRBV29-1, the J call TRBJ2-5, with D possibly TRBD2 on 6 matching bases. The CDR3 is 18 amino acids. V was trimmed by 5 bases and J by 4 bases, leaving 29 bases between them. Looked up from germline, CDR1 is SQVTM and CDR2 is ANQGSEA.

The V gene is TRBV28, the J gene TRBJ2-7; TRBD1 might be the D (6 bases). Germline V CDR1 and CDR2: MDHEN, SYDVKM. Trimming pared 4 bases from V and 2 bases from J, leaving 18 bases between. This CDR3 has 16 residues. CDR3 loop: CASSSPDRRQAYEQYF. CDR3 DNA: TGTGCCAGCAGTTCACCTGACAGGAGACAAGCCTACGAGCAGTACTTC.

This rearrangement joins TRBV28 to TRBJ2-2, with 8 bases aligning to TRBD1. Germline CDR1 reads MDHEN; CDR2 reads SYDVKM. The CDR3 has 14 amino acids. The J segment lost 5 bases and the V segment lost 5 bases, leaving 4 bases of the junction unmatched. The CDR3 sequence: CASSQTGGTGELFF. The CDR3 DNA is TGTGCCAGCAGTCAAACAGGGGGAACCGGGGAGCTGTTTTTT.

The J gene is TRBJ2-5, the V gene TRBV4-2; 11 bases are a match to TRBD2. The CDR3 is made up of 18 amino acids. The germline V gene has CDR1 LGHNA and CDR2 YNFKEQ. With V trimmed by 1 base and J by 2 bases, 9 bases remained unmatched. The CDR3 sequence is CASSQGPLAGGEQETQYF. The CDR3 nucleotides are TGTGCCAGCAGCCAAGGGCCGTTAGCGGGAGGGGAACAAGAGACCCAGTACTTC.

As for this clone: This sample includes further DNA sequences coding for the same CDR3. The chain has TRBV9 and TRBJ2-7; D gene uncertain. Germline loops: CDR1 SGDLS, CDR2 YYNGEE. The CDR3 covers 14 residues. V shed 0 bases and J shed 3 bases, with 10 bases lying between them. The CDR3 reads CASSVAGAGYEQYF. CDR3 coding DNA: TGTGCCAGCAGCGTAGCAGGAGCTGGCTACGAGCAGTACTTC. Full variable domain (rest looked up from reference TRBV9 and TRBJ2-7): DSGVTQTPKHLITATGQRVTLRCSPRSGDLSVYWYQQSLDQGLQFLIQYYNGEERAKGNILERFSAQQFPDLHSELNLSSLELGDSALYFCASSVAGAGYEQYFGPGTRLTVT.

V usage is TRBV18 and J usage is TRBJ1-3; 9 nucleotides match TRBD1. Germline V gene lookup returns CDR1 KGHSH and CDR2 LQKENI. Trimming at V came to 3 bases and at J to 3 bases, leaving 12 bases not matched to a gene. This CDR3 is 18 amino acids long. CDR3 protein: CASSPGTGHVSFGNTIYF. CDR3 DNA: TGTGCCAGCTCACCCGGGACAGGGCACGTTAGTTTTGGAAACACCATATATTTT.

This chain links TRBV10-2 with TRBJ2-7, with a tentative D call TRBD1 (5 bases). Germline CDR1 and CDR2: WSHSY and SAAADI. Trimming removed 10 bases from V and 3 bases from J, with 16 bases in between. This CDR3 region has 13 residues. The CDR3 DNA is TGCGCCACCTTAGACAGATTAGACTACGAGCAGTACTTC. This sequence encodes CATLDRLDYEQYF.

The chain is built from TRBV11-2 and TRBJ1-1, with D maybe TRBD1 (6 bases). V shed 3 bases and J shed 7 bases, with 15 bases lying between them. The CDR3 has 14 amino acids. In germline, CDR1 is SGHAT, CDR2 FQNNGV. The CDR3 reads CASSFPLGASEAFF. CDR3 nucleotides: TGTGCCAGCAGCTTTCCTTTGGGGGCAAGTGAAGCTTTCTTT. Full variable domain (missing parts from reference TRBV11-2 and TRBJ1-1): EAGVAQSPRYKIIEKRQSVAFWCNPISGHATLYWYQQILGQGPKLLIQFQNNGVVDDSQLPKDRFSAERLKGVDSTLKIQPAKLEDSAVYLCASSFPLGASEAFFGQGTRLTVV.